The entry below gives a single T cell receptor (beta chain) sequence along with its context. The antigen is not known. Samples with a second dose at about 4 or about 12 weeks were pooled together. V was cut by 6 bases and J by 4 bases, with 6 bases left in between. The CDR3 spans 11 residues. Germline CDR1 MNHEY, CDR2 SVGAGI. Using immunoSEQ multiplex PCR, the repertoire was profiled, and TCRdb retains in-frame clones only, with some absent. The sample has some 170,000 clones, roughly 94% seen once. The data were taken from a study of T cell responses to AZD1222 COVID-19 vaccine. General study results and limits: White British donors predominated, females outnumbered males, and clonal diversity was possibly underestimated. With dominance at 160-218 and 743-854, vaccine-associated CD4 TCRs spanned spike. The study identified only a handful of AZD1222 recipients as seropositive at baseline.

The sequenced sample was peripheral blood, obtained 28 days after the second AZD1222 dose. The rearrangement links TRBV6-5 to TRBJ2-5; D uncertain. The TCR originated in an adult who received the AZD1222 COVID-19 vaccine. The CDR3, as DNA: TGTGCCAGCAGCCATCTAGAGACCCAGTACTTC. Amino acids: CASSHLETQYF.